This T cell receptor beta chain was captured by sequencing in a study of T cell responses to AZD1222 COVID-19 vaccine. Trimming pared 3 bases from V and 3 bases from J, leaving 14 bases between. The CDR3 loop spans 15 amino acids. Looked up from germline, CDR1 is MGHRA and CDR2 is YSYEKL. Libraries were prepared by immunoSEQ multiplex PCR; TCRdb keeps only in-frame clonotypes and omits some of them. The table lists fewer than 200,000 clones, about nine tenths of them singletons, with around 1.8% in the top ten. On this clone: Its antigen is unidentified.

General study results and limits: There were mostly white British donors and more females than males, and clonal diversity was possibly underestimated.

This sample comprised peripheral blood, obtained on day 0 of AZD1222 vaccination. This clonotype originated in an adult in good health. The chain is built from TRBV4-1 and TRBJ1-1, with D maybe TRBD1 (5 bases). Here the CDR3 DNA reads TGCGCCAGCAGCCAGCCCAGGGATATCGACACTGAAGCTTTCTTT. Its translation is CASSQPRDIDTEAFF.